The 24 T cell receptor beta chains given below trace back to one sample, sequenced in a study of blood T cell repertoires in COVID-19 (dated by TCRdb to 2018 to 2021). Libraries came from the immunoSEQ multiplex PCR assay. What TCRdb holds here is the immuneACCESS table cut down to in-frame rearrangements. Part of the clones is not present; checked against another copy, under half of the missing clones reflect an unresolved V gene, and the others are unexplained. Here the sample has fewer than 200,000 clones; roughly four fifths occur a single time. Of the sample, more than 7.5% falls within the top ten clones. Sequencing input: peripheral blood. The receptors come from a woman in her 70s with COVID-19, enrolled during active disease.

V gene TRBV5-6 combines with J gene TRBJ1-4; TRBD1 is a possible D gene (5 bases). The germline V and J ends were trimmed by 1 base and 0 bases, with 10 bases remaining between them. Germline V gene lookup returns CDR1 SGHDT and CDR2 YYEEEE. The CDR3 consists of 16 residues. CDR3 nucleotide sequence: TGTGCCAGCAGCTTGCAGGGATATGCAACTAATGAAAAACTGTTTTTT. It specifies CASSLQGYATNEKLFF.

The chain combines TRBV7-8 with TRBJ2-2; TRBD1 agrees at 9 bases. V lost 5 bases and J lost 9; bases outside the gene matches: 16. This CDR3 spans 17 amino acids. Per the germline V gene, CDR1 is SGHVS and CDR2 is FQNEAQ. The CDR3 nucleotides read TGTGCCAGCAGCCGGCGGACCGGGACAGGGACAAGAAGGGAGCTGTTTTTT. It codes for CASSRRTGTGTRRELFF. Looking up the rest from reference TRBV7-8 and TRBJ2-2 gives the full variable domain: GAGVSQSPRYKVAKRGQDVALRCDPISGHVSLFWYQQALGQGPEFLTYFQNEAQLDKSGLPSDRFFAERPEGSVSTLKIQRTQQEDSAVYLCASSRRTGTGTRRELFFGEGSRLTVL.

The chain uses TRBV6-4 and TRBJ2-1, with a weak D call TRBD2 (7 bases). The CDR3 has 15 amino acids. The germline V gene encodes CDR1 MRHNA and CDR2 SNTAGT. Trimming took off 4 bases at V and 1 base at J, with 11 bases between the two ends. The CDR3 DNA is TGTGCCAGCAGTGCCGGGGGGCTGTCCTACAATGAGCAGTTCTTC. Amino acids: CASSAGGLSYNEQFF.

The rearrangement links TRBV7-2 to TRBJ2-1; 7 nucleotides agree with TRBD2. Germline V gives CDR1 SGHTA, CDR2 FQGNSA. The V gene end was trimmed by 1 base and the J gene end by 4 bases; junction bases not matched to a gene: 7. CDR3 length: 16 residues. The CDR3 sequence is CASSLGTTSVYNEQFF. CDR3 in DNA: TGTGCCAGCAGCTTAGGGACCACTAGCGTATACAATGAGCAGTTCTTC. Based on the CDR3 plus reference TRBV7-2 and TRBJ2-1, the full variable domain is GAGVSQSPSNKVTEKGKDVELRCDPISGHTALYWYRQSLGQGLEFLIYFQGNSAPDKSGLPSDRFSAERTGGSVSTLTIQRTQQEDSAVYLCASSLGTTSVYNEQFFGPGTRLTVL.

The chain combines TRBV9 with TRBJ2-3; 10 bases line up with TRBD2. The CDR3 loop spans 17 amino acids. The J segment lost 0 bases and the V segment lost 3 bases, leaving 7 bases of the junction unmatched. Germline lookup yields CDR1 SGDLS and CDR2 YYNGEE. In DNA form, the CDR3 reads TGTGCCAGCAGCGCAATTTCGACTAGCGGGAGCACAGATACGCAGTATTTT. This encodes CASSAISTSGSTDTQYF.

The genes are TRBV5-1 and TRBJ2-5; the match to TRBD2 covers 8 bases. With V trimmed by 4 bases and J by 5 bases, 19 bases remained unmatched. This CDR3 has 18 residues. Germline CDR1 reads SGHRS; CDR2 reads YFSETQ. The chain's CDR3 is CASSPLTKFREGGETQYF. The CDR3 bases are TGCGCCAGCAGCCCCCTAACGAAATTCCGGGAGGGTGGGGAGACCCAGTACTTC.

The rearrangement links TRBV4-1 to TRBJ2-3; TRBD2 matches 8 bases. The CDR3 contains 17 residues. V dropped 5 bases and J dropped 1; count of bases not matched to a gene: 11. Germline V CDR1 and CDR2: MGHRA, YSYEKL. In nucleotides, the CDR3 is TGCGCCAGCAGCTCCGGACTAGCCCACGGGGGCACAGATACGCAGTATTTT. Its translation is CASSSGLAHGGTDTQYF.

The V call is TRBV7-6, the J call TRBJ2-1, with D unclear. V shed 2 bases and J shed 3 bases, with 11 bases lying between them. CDR1 and CDR2 from the germline V gene are SGHVS and FNYEAQ. The CDR3 contains 15 residues. The CDR3 nucleotides read TGTGCCAGCAGCTTATCCTTCTCTCTCTACAATGAGCAGTTCTTC. Protein product: CASSLSFSLYNEQFF.

V gene TRBV5-1 combines with J gene TRBJ2-5, with 9 bases aligning to TRBD1. This CDR3 contains 16 residues. Losses at the gene ends were 3 bases for V and 4 bases for J; bases not matched to a gene: 10. Germline lookup yields CDR1 SGHRS and CDR2 YFSETQ. DNA of the CDR3: TGCGCCAGCAGCTCCCGACGGACAGGGGTAACAGAGACCCAGTACTTC. Encoded protein: CASSSRRTGVTETQYF.

The V call is TRBV27, the J call TRBJ2-7, with 9 bases aligning to TRBD1. Germline V gene lookup returns CDR1 MNHEY and CDR2 SMNVEV (reference sequence). The CDR3 runs to 15 residues. The junction had 11 bases not matched to a gene; V was cut back by 11 bases and J by 0 bases. The CDR3 DNA reads TGTGCCGACTCACAGAGGGACAGGGACTCCTACGAGCAGTACTTC. Protein: CADSQRDRDSYEQYF.

This rearrangement joins TRBV6-6 to TRBJ2-7; 7 bases align to TRBD1. J lost 1 base, V lost 6 bases, and 6 bases had no gene match. This CDR3 contains 14 residues. Looked up from germline, CDR1 is MNHNY and CDR2 is SVGAGI (reference sequence). CDR3 protein: CASSRDSNSYEQYF. The CDR3 coding sequence is TGTGCCAGCAGCCGGGACAGTAATTCCTACGAGCAGTACTTC.

The CDR3 DNA reads as TGTGCCAGCAGCTTAGTACAGGGTCCCTCGGGAGAGCAGTACTTC. Translating gives CASSLVQGPSGEQYF. V gene TRBV11-2 combines with J gene TRBJ2-7, with D possibly matching TRBD1 (6 bases). CDR3 length: 15 amino acids. Germline V lookup: CDR1 SGHAT, CDR2 FQNNGV. The ends were cut back, 1 base at V and 7 bases at J, with 17 bases in the middle.

The V gene is TRBV4-3, the J gene TRBJ2-5; 9 nucleotides line up with TRBD1. Germline V lookup: CDR1 LGHNA, CDR2 YSLEER. The J segment lost 7 bases and the V segment lost 3 bases, leaving 18 bases of the junction unmatched. This CDR3 spans 18 amino acids. DNA for the CDR3: TGCGCCAGCAGCCAGGAGGTTCATTATGGACAGGGGTCGGTGACCCAGTACTTC. Translated: CASSQEVHYGQGSVTQYF.

The genes are TRBV7-6 and TRBJ2-1, with 7 bases fitting TRBD2. Per germline, CDR1 SGHVS and CDR2 FNYEAQ. The CDR3 sequence is 16 residues long. After removal of 1 base from V and 0 bases from J, the junction contained 3 bases not matched to a gene. The CDR3 is CASSLEGGSSYNEQFF. As DNA, the CDR3 is TGTGCCAGCAGCTTAGAAGGCGGGAGCTCCTACAATGAGCAGTTCTTC.

CDR3 sequence: CASRALSFQGASGYTF. The CDR3 DNA sequence: TGTGCCAGCAGGGCACTCTCATTCCAGGGGGCGAGTGGCTACACCTTC. The chain recombines TRBV2 with TRBJ1-2, with 8 bases identical to TRBD1. Germline CDR1 SNHLY, CDR2 FYNNEI. CDR3 length: 16 residues. V trimming: 6 bases; J trimming: 7 bases; junction bases outside the gene matches: 16. Full variable domain (outside the CDR3, taken from reference TRBV2 and TRBJ1-2): EPEVTQTPSHQVTQMGQEVILRCVPISNHLYFYWYRQILGQKVEFLVSFYNNEISEKSEIFDDQFSVERPDGSNFTLKIRSTKLEDSAMYFCASRALSFQGASGYTFGSGTRLTVV.

There are a few counts of this clone. The rearrangement joins TRBV28 to TRBJ2-6; D perhaps matches TRBD2 (6 bases). CDR3 length equals 15 residues. Germline values: CDR1 MDHEN, CDR2 SYDVKM. Trimming removed 2 bases from V and 4 bases from J, with 9 bases in between. Here the CDR3 reads CASSLLASGANVLTF. As DNA, the CDR3 is TGTGCCAGCAGTTTACTAGCGTCCGGGGCCAACGTCCTGACTTTC.

The V and J genes are TRBV15 and TRBJ1-2; 7 bases agree with TRBD1. V was pared by 5 bases and J by 3 bases, with 6 bases of the junction left unmatched. Germline lookup yields CDR1 LNHNV and CDR2 YYDKDF (reference sequence). The CDR3 length is 14 residues. In nucleotides, the CDR3 is TGTGCCACCAGCGTAAGACAGGGCCACTATGGCTACACCTTC. Translation: CATSVRQGHYGYTF.

The chain links TRBV7-2 to TRBJ1-1, with a tentative D call TRBD1 (5 bases). Trimming removed 8 bases at V and 0 bases at J, with 10 bases between. CDR3 length: 13 residues. Germline V gene sequence: CDR1 SGHTA, CDR2 FQGNSA. As DNA, the CDR3 is TGTGCCAGCCGGACACGAATGAACACTGAAGCTTTCTTT. Encoded protein: CASRTRMNTEAFF.

The chain couples TRBV28 to TRBJ2-1, with 10 bases aligning to TRBD2. V was pared by 3 bases and J by 8 bases, with 13 bases of the junction left unmatched. Germline V gives CDR1 MDHEN, CDR2 SYDVKM. The CDR3 has 17 amino acids. CDR3 in amino acids: CASSFLGSGRASHEQFF. The CDR3 DNA reads as TGTGCCAGCAGTTTTCTAGGGAGCGGGAGGGCCAGCCATGAGCAGTTCTTC.

The chain combines TRBV6-5 with TRBJ2-3; 7 bases are a match to TRBD2. Germline-derived CDR1 and CDR2 are MNHEY and SVGAGI. The V gene end was trimmed by 8 bases and the J gene end by 5 bases; junction bases not matched to a gene: 10. There are 14 residues in the CDR3. The CDR3 loop reads CASLGEREQDTQYF. The CDR3 DNA reads as TGTGCCAGCCTTGGGGAGCGGGAACAAGATACGCAGTATTTT.

V is TRBV7-2 and J is TRBJ2-3, with D tentatively TRBD1 (6 bases). V was pared by 4 bases and J by 8 bases, with 28 bases between. Germline lookup yields CDR1 SGHTA and CDR2 FQGNSA. The CDR3 loop spans 18 amino acids. Here the CDR3 DNA reads TGTGCCAGCAGCTCACACATATCGACAGCCCCATCACAGGGTACGCAGTATTTT. Amino acids: CASSSHISTAPSQGTQYF.

J is TRBJ2-3 and V is TRBV9; D may be TRBD2 (7 bases). CDR3 length equals 17 residues. Trimming removed 0 bases at V and 0 bases at J, with 14 bases between. Germline values: CDR1 SGDLS, CDR2 YYNGEE. The CDR3: CASSVAGGGASTDTQYF. CDR3 coding DNA: TGTGCCAGCAGCGTAGCTGGGGGGGGCGCTAGCACAGATACGCAGTATTTT.

This clone appeared once. The chain carries TRBV7-2 and TRBJ2-1; tentative D call: TRBD1 (5 bases). Germline lookup yields CDR1 SGHTA and CDR2 FQGNSA. CDR3 length: 15 amino acids. V was shortened by 1 base and J by 2 bases, with 9 bases between the two germline ends. DNA for the CDR3: TGTGCCAGCAGCTTAGGCAGGGAAGCCTACAATGAGCAGTTCTTC. Its translation is CASSLGREAYNEQFF.

This clone was detected once. CDR3 residues: CASSSGQGRLGELFF. The CDR3 nucleotides read TGTGCCAGCAGTTCGGGACAGGGACGCCTTGGAGAACTGTTTTTT. This chain connects TRBV28 to TRBJ1-4; 9 bases are a match to TRBD1. Trimming at V came to 4 bases and at J to 12 bases, leaving 12 bases not matched to a gene. CDR1 and CDR2 from the germline V gene are MDHEN and SYDVKM. The CDR3 is 15 amino acids.